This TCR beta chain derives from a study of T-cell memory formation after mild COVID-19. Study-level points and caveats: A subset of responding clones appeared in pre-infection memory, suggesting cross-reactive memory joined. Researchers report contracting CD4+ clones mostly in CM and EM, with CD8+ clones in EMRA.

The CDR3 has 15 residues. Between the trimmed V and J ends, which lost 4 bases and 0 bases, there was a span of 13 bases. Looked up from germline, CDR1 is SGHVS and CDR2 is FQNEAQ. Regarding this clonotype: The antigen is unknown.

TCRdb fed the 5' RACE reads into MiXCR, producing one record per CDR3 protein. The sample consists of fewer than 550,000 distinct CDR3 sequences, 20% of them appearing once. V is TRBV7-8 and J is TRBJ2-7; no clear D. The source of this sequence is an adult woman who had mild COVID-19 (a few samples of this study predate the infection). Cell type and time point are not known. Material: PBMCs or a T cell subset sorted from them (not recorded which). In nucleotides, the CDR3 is TGTGCCAGCAGCTCCCGTCGGGTAGGCTCCTACGAGCAGTACTTC. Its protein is CASSSRRVGSYEQYF.